This TCR beta chain was sequenced in a study of blood T cell repertoires in COVID-19. Study details: There were acute and convalescent COVID-19 samples, and they came from the United States, Italy and Spain. In each case, the material was cDNA or gDNA derived from T cells, B-cell-depleted T cells, or PBMCs.

Germline V lookup: CDR1 KGHSH, CDR2 LQKENI. Unmatched junction bases numbered 6, after V lost 3 bases and J lost 4 bases. The CDR3 has 16 amino acids. Authors' data handling: Using reference gene primer amplification, nucleated cell counts were estimated. TCRdb's copy holds only in-frame clones and misses some; the assay was immunoSEQ multiplex PCR. V, J and clone size derive from that table, while D and trimming were established from the DNA sequence. Of roughly 100,000 clones in the sample, approximately 81% were seen once. The sequencing input was peripheral blood. This receptor was obtained from a man at least 80 years old with acute or convalescent COVID-19. The rearrangement joins TRBV18 to TRBJ2-1; 10 nucleotides line up with TRBD2. CDR3 DNA sequence: TGTGCCAGCTCACCGCCGGGACTAGCGTCATACAATGAGCAGTTCTTC. Its translation is CASSPPGLASYNEQFF.